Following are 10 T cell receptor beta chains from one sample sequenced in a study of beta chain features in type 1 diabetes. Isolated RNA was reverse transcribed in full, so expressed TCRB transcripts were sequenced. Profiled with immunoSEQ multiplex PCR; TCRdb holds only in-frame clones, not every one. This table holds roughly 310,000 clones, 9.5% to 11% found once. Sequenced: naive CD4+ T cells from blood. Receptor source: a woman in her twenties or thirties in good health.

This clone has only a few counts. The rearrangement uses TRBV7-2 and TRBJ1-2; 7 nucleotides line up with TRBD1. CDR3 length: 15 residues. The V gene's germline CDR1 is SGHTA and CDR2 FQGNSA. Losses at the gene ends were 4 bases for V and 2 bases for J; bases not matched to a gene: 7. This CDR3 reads CASSSWTGSNYGYTF. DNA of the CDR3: TGTGCCAGCAGCTCGTGGACAGGATCCAACTATGGCTACACCTTC.

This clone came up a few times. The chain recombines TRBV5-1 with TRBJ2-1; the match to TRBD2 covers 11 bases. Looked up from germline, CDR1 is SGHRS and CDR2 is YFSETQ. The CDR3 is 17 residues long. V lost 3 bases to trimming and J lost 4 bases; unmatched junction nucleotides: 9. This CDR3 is CASSWSPTSGDYNEQFF. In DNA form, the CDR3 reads TGCGCCAGCAGCTGGTCCCCGACTAGCGGGGATTACAATGAGCAGTTCTTC.

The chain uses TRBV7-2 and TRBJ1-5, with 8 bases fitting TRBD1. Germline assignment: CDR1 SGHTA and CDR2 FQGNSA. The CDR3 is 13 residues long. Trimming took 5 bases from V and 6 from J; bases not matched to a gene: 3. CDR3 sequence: CASSGQGGQPQHF. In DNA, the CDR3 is TGTGCCAGCAGCGGACAGGGCGGTCAGCCCCAGCATTTT.

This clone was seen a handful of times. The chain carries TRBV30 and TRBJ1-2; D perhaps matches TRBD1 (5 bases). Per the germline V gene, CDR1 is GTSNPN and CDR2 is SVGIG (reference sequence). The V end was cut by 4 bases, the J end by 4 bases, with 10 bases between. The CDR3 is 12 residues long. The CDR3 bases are TGTGCCTGGAACGGACACCCCTATGGCTACACCTTC. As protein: CAWNGHPYGYTF.

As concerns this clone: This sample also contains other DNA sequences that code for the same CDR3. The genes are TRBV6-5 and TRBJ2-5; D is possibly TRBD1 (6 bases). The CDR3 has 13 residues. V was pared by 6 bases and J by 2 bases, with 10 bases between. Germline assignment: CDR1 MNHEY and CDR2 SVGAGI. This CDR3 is CASSRTVQETQYF. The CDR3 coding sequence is TGTGCCAGCAGCCGGACAGTACAAGAGACCCAGTACTTC.

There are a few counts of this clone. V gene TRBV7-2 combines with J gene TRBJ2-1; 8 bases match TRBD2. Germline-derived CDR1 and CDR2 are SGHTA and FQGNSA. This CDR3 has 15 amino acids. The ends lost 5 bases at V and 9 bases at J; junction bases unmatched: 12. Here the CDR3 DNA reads TGTGCCAGCAGCACCTCTGGCGGGAGGAGTGGTGAGCAGTTCTTC. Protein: CASSTSGGRSGEQFF.

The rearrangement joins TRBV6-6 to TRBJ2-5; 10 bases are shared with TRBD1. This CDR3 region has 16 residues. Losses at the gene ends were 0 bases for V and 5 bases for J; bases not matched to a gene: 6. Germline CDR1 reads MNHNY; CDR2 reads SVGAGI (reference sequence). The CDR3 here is CASSYSNTGQGETQYF. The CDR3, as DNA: TGTGCCAGCAGTTACTCGAACACGGGACAGGGGGAGACCCAGTACTTC.

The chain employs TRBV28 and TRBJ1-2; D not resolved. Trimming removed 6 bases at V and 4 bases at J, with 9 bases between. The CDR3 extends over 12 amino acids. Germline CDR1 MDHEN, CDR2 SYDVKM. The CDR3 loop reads CASSLVPYGYTF. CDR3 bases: TGTGCCAGCAGCCTAGTGCCCTATGGCTACACCTTC.

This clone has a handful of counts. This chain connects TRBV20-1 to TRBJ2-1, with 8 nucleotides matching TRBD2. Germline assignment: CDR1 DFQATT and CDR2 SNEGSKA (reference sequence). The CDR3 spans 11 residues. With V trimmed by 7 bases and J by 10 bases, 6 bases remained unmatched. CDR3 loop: CSEQAGDEQFF. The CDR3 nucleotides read TGCAGTGAACAAGCGGGAGACGAGCAGTTCTTC.

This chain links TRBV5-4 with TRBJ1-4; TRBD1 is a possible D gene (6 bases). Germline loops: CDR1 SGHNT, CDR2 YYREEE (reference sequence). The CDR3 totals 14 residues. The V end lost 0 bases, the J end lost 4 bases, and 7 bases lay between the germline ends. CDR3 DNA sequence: TGTGCCAGCAGCTTGGACAGGGTTAATGAAAAACTGTTTTTT. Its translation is CASSLDRVNEKLFF.